Below are 12 T cell receptor beta chains sequenced from a single sample in a study of blood T cell repertoires in COVID-19. Some clones are missing from TCRdb's copy, which holds only in-frame ones; the method was immunoSEQ multiplex PCR. The table includes some 76,000 clones, approximately 80% detected once. Specimen: peripheral blood. The receptor source for this set is a man over 45 with acute or convalescent COVID-19.

This chain joins TRBV5-4 and TRBJ1-1; D possibly corresponds to TRBD1 (6 bases). CDR3 length: 15 amino acids. V was cut by 0 bases and J by 3 bases, with 12 bases left in between. Germline lookup yields CDR1 SGHNT and CDR2 YYREEE (reference sequence). CDR3 bases: TGTGCCAGCAGCTTGGTGGCAGAGGGGGACACTGAAGCTTTCTTT. Translating gives CASSLVAEGDTEAFF.

The chain combines TRBV19 with TRBJ2-5; D is possibly TRBD2 (7 bases). This CDR3 is 19 amino acids long. Germline V CDR1 and CDR2: LNHDA, SQIVND (reference sequence). V lost 1 base and J lost 4, with 25 bases in between. CDR3 coding DNA: TGTGCCAGTAGTATAGCCAGGGGAGATCCTAGCGGTACCGGAGAGACCCAGTACTTC. Translating it yields CASSIARGDPSGTGETQYF.

V usage is TRBV28 and J usage is TRBJ1-2, with a possible D match to TRBD1 (6 bases). Trimming pared 2 bases from V and 7 bases from J, leaving 11 bases between. The germline V gene has CDR1 MDHEN and CDR2 SYDVKM. This CDR3 is built from 13 residues. CDR3 coding DNA: TGTGCCAGCAGTTTACGTTTAGGGGGTGGCTACACCTTC. It translates to CASSLRLGGGYTF.

CDR3 protein: CASSQDSSAGINYNEQFF. The DNA of the CDR3 is TGTGCCAGCAGCCAAGATTCATCAGCGGGAATAAACTACAATGAGCAGTTCTTC. V and J are TRBV14 and TRBJ2-1; the match to TRBD2 covers 7 bases. CDR3 size: 18 residues. Germline V gives CDR1 SGHDN, CDR2 FVKESK. V trimming: 0 bases; J trimming: 3 bases; junction bases outside the gene matches: 11.

In this sample, this clone turned up once. This chain links TRBV19 with TRBJ2-2; 16 bases are shared with TRBD2. The CDR3 has 17 amino acids. Germline V CDR1 and CDR2: LNHDA, SQIVND (reference sequence). Losses at the gene ends were 7 bases for V and 5 bases for J; bases not matched to a gene: 7. The CDR3 sequence: CASTMGLAGGPTGELFF. Written as DNA, the CDR3 is TGTGCCAGTACTATGGGACTAGCGGGGGGGCCAACCGGGGAGCTGTTTTTT.

The chain carries TRBV19 and TRBJ1-1; D remains unclear. Trimming left V 5 bases short and J 4 bases short, with 11 bases between. The CDR3 is made up of 13 amino acids. Germline values: CDR1 LNHDA, CDR2 SQIVND (reference sequence). The CDR3 loop is CASSVVEGTEAFF. CDR3 nucleotides: TGTGCCAGTAGTGTAGTTGAGGGCACTGAAGCTTTCTTT.

This clone was observed a handful of times. The chain is built from TRBV7-9 and TRBJ1-1; 7 bases are a match to TRBD1. CDR3 length equals 14 residues. V trimming: 6 bases; J trimming: 3 bases; junction bases outside the gene matches: 7. Looked up from germline, CDR1 is SEHNR and CDR2 is FQNEAQ (reference sequence). CDR3 in amino acids: CASSPVDRDTEAFF. CDR3 bases: TGTGCCAGCAGTCCCGTCGACAGGGACACTGAAGCTTTCTTT.

The chain couples TRBV4-2 to TRBJ1-2; a weak D match, TRBD1 (6 bases). V dropped 0 bases and J dropped 0 bases, with 14 bases sitting between them. The CDR3 totals 17 residues. Germline V gene data show CDR1 as LGHNA and CDR2 as YNFKEQ. For the CDR3, the DNA is TGTGCCAGCAGCCAAGAACCAGGGGCCAATTCTAACTATGGCTACACCTTC. Protein product: CASSQEPGANSNYGYTF.

This sequence joins TRBV10-2 and TRBJ1-2; D remains unclear. In germline, CDR1 is WSHSY, CDR2 SAAADI. Trimming pared 0 bases from V and 5 bases from J, leaving 13 bases between. The CDR3 covers 15 residues. CDR3 in amino acids: CASSESRSEPYGYTF. The CDR3 DNA follows: TGCGCCAGCAGTGAGTCGAGGTCAGAACCTTATGGCTACACCTTC.

J is TRBJ2-7 and V is TRBV4-2; perhaps TRBD2 as D (5 bases). Trimming shortened V by 1 base and J by 2 bases, and 9 bases separated the two germline ends. The germline gives CDR1 LGHNA, CDR2 YNFKEQ. This CDR3 has 14 residues. The CDR3 loop reads CASSQGTGTYEQYF. The CDR3 coding sequence is TGTGCCAGCAGCCAAGGAACGGGGACCTACGAGCAGTACTTC.

The rearrangement uses TRBV3-1 (or the pseudogene TRBV3-2) and TRBJ1-1; D call uncertain. V was trimmed by 0 bases and J by 4 bases, leaving 9 bases between them. CDR3 length equals 14 residues. Germline-derived CDR1 and CDR2 are LGHDT and YNNKEL (reference sequence). In nucleotides, the CDR3 is TGTGCCAGCAGCCAAGAAGGCGGACTCACTGAAGCTTTCTTT. As protein: CASSQEGGLTEAFF.

The V and J genes are TRBV12-3 or TRBV12-4 and TRBJ2-7, with a tentative D call TRBD1 (5 bases). Trimming pared 6 bases from V and 3 bases from J, leaving 12 bases between. This CDR3 is 13 amino acids long. The CDR3 nucleotides are TGTGCCAGCAGCCCGGACACGTACTACGAGCAGTACTTC. Translation gives CASSPDTYYEQYF.